The 27 T cell receptor beta chains below come from one sample, sequenced in a study of T cells after yellow fever vaccination. Using its own MiXCR run on the 5' RACE reads, TCRdb lists one record per CDR3 protein. The sample holds 150,000 to 200,000 distinct CDR3 sequences, roughly 9.6% seen once. The specimen was CD8+ T cells sorted from PBMCs, collected 15 days after the yellow fever booster vaccination. These receptors all come from a man between 18 and 29 years old who received the YFV17D yellow fever vaccine.

This chain uses TRBV7-6 with TRBJ1-2; TRBD1 matches at 11 bases. CDR1 is SGHVS, CDR2 FNYEAQ, per germline. V trimming: 8 bases; J trimming: 9 bases; junction bases outside the gene matches: 2. This CDR3 comprises 11 residues. CDR3 loop: CASGTGGSYTF. DNA of the CDR3: TGTGCCAGCGGGACAGGGGGGAGCTACACCTTC.

This clonotype was recorded a few times. The J gene is TRBJ1-2, the V gene TRBV7-9, with D unresolved. V lost 4 bases and J 0 bases, leaving 12 bases between the germline ends. There are 15 residues in the CDR3. Germline V lookup: CDR1 SEHNR, CDR2 FQNEAQ (reference sequence). The DNA of the CDR3 is TGTGCCAGCAGCTCCTCCTTCAGGACTAACTATGGCTACACCTTC. It translates to CASSSSFRTNYGYTF.

A few counts support this clonotype. The chain employs TRBV7-8 and TRBJ2-7, with D perhaps given as TRBD1 or TRBD2 (5 bases each). Germline values: CDR1 SGHVS, CDR2 FQNEAQ. The CDR3 consists of 14 residues. With 5 bases removed from V and 2 bases from J, the gap between germline ends came to 13 bases. This chain's CDR3 is CASSALGPTYEQYV. CDR3 nucleotides: TGTGCCAGCAGCGCGCTGGGACCAACCTACGAGCAGTACGTC.

The chain employs TRBV27 and TRBJ1-1; possible D gene TRBD1, 5 bases. The CDR3 has 14 amino acids. The germline V and J ends were trimmed by 3 bases and 6 bases, with 14 bases remaining between them. From germline, CDR1 is MNHEY and CDR2 SMNVEV (reference sequence). CDR3 protein: CASSFDTWGSEAFF. The CDR3 DNA follows: TGTGCCAGCAGTTTCGATACGTGGGGGTCTGAAGCTTTCTTT.

This clonotype was seen a few times. The chain links TRBV7-2 to TRBJ2-1; D is uncertain. CDR1 and CDR2 from the germline V gene are SGHTA and FQGNSA. This CDR3 contains 14 residues. Trimming left V 1 base short and J 7 bases short, with 11 bases between. The CDR3 nucleotides read TGTGCCAGCAGCTTAGAGACGAGTTGGAATGAGCAGTTCTTC. Amino acids: CASSLETSWNEQFF.

The chain recombines TRBV24-1 with TRBJ1-5, with 10 bases lining up with TRBD1. From germline, CDR1 is KGHDR and CDR2 SFDVKD. This CDR3 is 20 amino acids long. The junction had 16 bases not matched to a gene; V was cut back by 4 bases and J by 2 bases. In nucleotides, the CDR3 is TGTGCCACCAGTGAGGACCCGGACAGGGGGACTAGAGTTGGCAATCAGCCCCAGCATTTT. It specifies CATSEDPDRGTRVGNQPQHF.

The genes are TRBV7-6 and TRBJ1-2; possible D gene TRBD1, 6 bases. This CDR3 region has 13 residues. V lost 5 bases and J lost 4, with 11 bases in between. CDR1 and CDR2 from the germline V gene are SGHVS and FNYEAQ. The CDR3 sequence: CASSEGGLYGYTF. The CDR3 DNA reads TGTGCCAGCAGCGAGGGGGGTCTCTATGGCTACACCTTC.

The V call is TRBV6-2 or TRBV6-3, the J call TRBJ2-3; D is undetermined. CDR1 and CDR2 (germline): MNHEY, SVGEGT. The ends were cut back, 5 bases at V and 0 bases at J, with 9 bases in the middle. This CDR3 is built from 14 residues. CDR3: CASSPTLSTDTQYF. As DNA, the CDR3 is TGTGCCAGCAGTCCCACCCTCAGCACAGATACGCAGTATTTT.

The rearrangement uses TRBV27 and TRBJ2-5, with D tentatively TRBD1 (5 bases). V lost 0 bases, J lost 7 bases, and 9 bases lay in between. The CDR3 totals 13 residues. CDR1 MNHEY and CDR2 SMNVEV come from the germline V gene (reference sequence). The CDR3: CASSLSGDGTQYF. The CDR3 coding sequence is TGTGCCAGCAGTTTATCAGGGGATGGGACCCAGTACTTC.

This clonotype is judged medium-sized. This rearrangement joins TRBV7-9 to TRBJ1-5; D is unresolved. CDR3 length equals 17 residues. CDR1 is SEHNR and CDR2 is FQNEAQ in the germline V gene (reference sequence). Trimming stripped 5 bases from V and 0 bases from J, with 17 bases between. CDR3 nucleotides: TGTGCCAGCAGCCGTTACGAGGGCGGTTATAGCAATCAGCCCCAGCATTTT. It encodes CASSRYEGGYSNQPQHF.

Many counts were recorded for this clonotype. V is TRBV6-2 or TRBV6-3 and J is TRBJ2-5; no definite D call. Trimming took 0 bases from V and 13 from J, leaving 21 bases between them. CDR3 length: 15 amino acids. Germline loops: CDR1 MNHEY, CDR2 SVGEGT. The CDR3 is CASSYSSSLSLEPYF. Here the CDR3 DNA reads TGTGCCAGCAGTTACTCGTCCTCGTTGTCGCTAGAACCGTACTTC.

The V and J genes are TRBV9 and TRBJ1-1; D is unresolved. The CDR3 runs 14 residues. V was shortened by 0 bases and J by 4 bases, with 10 bases between the two germline ends. Germline assignment: CDR1 SGDLS and CDR2 YYNGEE. This CDR3 is CASSVVRAGTEAFF. CDR3 DNA: TGTGCCAGCAGCGTAGTGAGGGCGGGCACTGAAGCTTTCTTT.

This clonotype was detected only a few times. The rearrangement joins TRBV27 to TRBJ2-3; 9 nucleotides line up with TRBD2. Germline V lookup: CDR1 MNHEY, CDR2 SMNVEV (reference sequence). With V trimmed by 5 bases and J by 4 bases, 10 bases remained unmatched. The CDR3 covers 16 residues. CDR3 residues: CASSPLASGVADTQYF. For the CDR3, the DNA is TGTGCCAGCAGTCCTCTGGCTAGCGGGGTAGCAGATACGCAGTATTTT.

This clonotype was counted only a few times. The chain combines TRBV6-5 with TRBJ1-2; no definite D call. The V gene's germline CDR1 is MNHEY and CDR2 SVGAGI. The CDR3 has 13 amino acids. Trimming cost V 6 bases and J 4 bases, with 12 bases left between them. CDR3 region: CASSYQWTYGYTF. The CDR3 DNA reads TGTGCCAGCAGCTATCAATGGACCTATGGCTACACCTTC.

This clonotype has at least ten counts. The V gene is TRBV9, the J gene TRBJ2-3, with 14 bases matching TRBD2. J was trimmed by 7 bases and V by 4 bases; bases with no gene match: 8. This CDR3 spans 16 amino acids. Per the germline V gene, CDR1 is SGDLS and CDR2 is YYNGEE. The CDR3, as DNA: TGTGCCAGCAGCCCGACTAGCGGGGGGGCCTGGAATACGCAGTATTTT. This translates into CASSPTSGGAWNTQYF. Complete variable domain (other parts from reference TRBV9 and TRBJ2-3): DSGVTQTPKHLITATGQRVTLRCSPRSGDLSVYWYQQSLDQGLQFLIQYYNGEERAKGNILERFSAQQFPDLHSELNLSSLELGDSALYFCASSPTSGGAWNTQYFGPGTRLTVL.

This clonotype has just a few counts. This rearrangement joins TRBV12-3 or TRBV12-4 to TRBJ1-1, with D unresolved. Trimming pared 7 bases from V and 2 bases from J, leaving 5 bases between. The CDR3 contains 11 residues. This CDR3 is CASTVNTEAFF. The CDR3 DNA reads as TGTGCCAGCACCGTTAACACTGAAGCTTTCTTT.

This rearrangement joins TRBV4-1 to TRBJ2-7, with 9 bases matching TRBD1. CDR1 and CDR2 (germline): MGHRA, YSYEKL. The trim removed 0 bases at V and 3 bases at J, leaving 6 bases unmatched. The CDR3 length is 16 residues. The DNA for the CDR3 is TGCGCCAGCAGCCAAGATGGGAGGACAGGGGACTACGAGCAGTACTTC. Its protein product is CASSQDGRTGDYEQYF.

This clonotype was detected only a few times. The chain uses TRBV7-6 and TRBJ2-3, with a possible D match to TRBD2 (5 bases). V dropped 5 bases and J dropped 12 bases, with 18 bases sitting between them. The CDR3 consists of 13 residues. Germline assignment: CDR1 SGHVS and CDR2 FNYEAQ. The CDR3: CASSPNSLGSQYF. In DNA, the CDR3 is TGTGCCAGCAGCCCCAACTCACTAGGAAGCCAGTATTTT.

The V call is TRBV29-1, the J call TRBJ1-2; 8 nucleotides align to TRBD1. CDR3 length equals 13 residues. After removal of 7 bases from V and 4 bases from J, the junction contained 8 bases not matched to a gene. CDR1 SQVTM and CDR2 ANQGSEA come from the germline V gene. The CDR3 DNA follows: TGCAGCGGCGAGACAGGGGATTCCTATGGCTACACCTTC. As protein: CSGETGDSYGYTF.

The genes are TRBV2 and TRBJ2-1; D remains unclear. With 6 bases removed from V and 4 bases from J, the gap between germline ends came to 10 bases. Germline loops: CDR1 SNHLY, CDR2 FYNNEI. The CDR3 spans 13 residues. As DNA, the CDR3 is TGTGCCAGCAGCTCGGCAACGTACAATGAGCAGTTCTTC. Translated: CASSSATYNEQFF.

The chain employs TRBV5-1 and TRBJ2-5; TRBD1 matches 11 bases. The CDR3 sequence is 15 residues long. Germline CDR1 and CDR2: SGHRS and YFSETQ. Losses at the gene ends were 4 bases for V and 4 bases for J; bases not matched to a gene: 6. CDR3 nucleotide sequence: TGCGCCAGCAGCGGCGGACAGGGGGCATTAGAGACCCAGTACTTC. It encodes CASSGGQGALETQYF.

In this sample, this clonotype turned up a few times. The J gene is TRBJ1-1, the V gene TRBV28; the D is unclear. V was cut by 5 bases and J by 0 bases, with 13 bases left in between. This CDR3 is 15 amino acids long. Germline V lookup: CDR1 MDHEN, CDR2 SYDVKM. CDR3 DNA: TGTGCCAGCAGTCTAGACGGAAACATGAACACTGAAGCTTTCTTT. Its translation is CASSLDGNMNTEAFF.

The chain couples TRBV29-1 to TRBJ2-1; TRBD2 aligns across 7 bases. V trimming: 6 bases; J trimming: 5 bases; junction bases outside the gene matches: 7. This CDR3 spans 13 amino acids. CDR1 is SQVTM, CDR2 ANQGSEA, per germline. This chain's CDR3 is CSVEGTTHNEQFF. Here the CDR3 DNA reads TGCAGCGTGGAGGGGACTACCCACAATGAGCAGTTCTTC.

This chain connects TRBV6-5 to TRBJ2-7; D gene unclear. This CDR3 region has 15 residues. CDR1 and CDR2 from the germline V gene are MNHEY and SVGAGI. V lost 1 base and J 3 bases, leaving 13 bases between the germline ends. The CDR3 protein is CASSYCTENYYEQYV. The DNA for the CDR3 is TGTGCCAGCAGTTACTGTACAGAGAACTACTACGAGCAGTACGTC.

There are a few counts of this clonotype. The J gene is TRBJ2-1, the V gene TRBV9; D uncertain. Germline CDR1 and CDR2: SGDLS and YYNGEE. This CDR3 is built from 9 residues. Trimming removed 6 bases at V and 10 bases at J, with 5 bases between. This chain's CDR3 is CASTGEQFF. The CDR3 coding sequence is TGTGCCAGCACCGGAGAGCAGTTCTTC.

This clonotype was found a few times. V is TRBV7-9 and J is TRBJ2-5; the D gene is possibly TRBD2 (5 bases). Germline V gene sequence: CDR1 SEHNR, CDR2 FQNEAQ (reference sequence). V dropped 5 bases and J dropped 1 base, with 17 bases sitting between them. This CDR3 spans 16 amino acids. The CDR3 DNA is TGTGCCAGCAGCCCGCTTCCCGCTAGCTCCCAAGAGACCCAGTACTTC. Translated: CASSPLPASSQETQYF.

The table lists this clonotype with many counts. The V gene is TRBV20-1, the J gene TRBJ2-7; 11 bases match TRBD1. This CDR3 spans 13 amino acids. Germline V gene sequence: CDR1 DFQATT, CDR2 SNEGSKA (reference sequence). Losses at the gene ends were 3 bases for V and 4 bases for J; bases not matched to a gene: 2. The CDR3 DNA reads as TGCAGTGCTAGGGACAGGGGGCCTTACGAGCAGTACGTC. Translation gives CSARDRGPYEQYV.